A single sample gave rise to the 13 T cell receptor beta chains below, sequenced in a study of T cell repertoires in cytomegalovirus infection. TCRdb processed the reads anew with MiXCR; each CDR3 protein has one entry. The sample lists about 460,000 distinct CDR3 sequences, around 11% seen once, with around 9.6% in the top ten. Sequences were obtained from PBMCs. These receptors were taken from a human donor in good health (CMV status not recorded). Some clones in this sample may be carry-over from other donors' samples.

This clonotype was picked up many times. The chain uses TRBV7-2 and TRBJ2-3, with 8 bases matching TRBD2. The CDR3 extends over 16 amino acids. V shed 2 bases and J 1 base; nucleotides not matched to a gene: 5. Germline assignment: CDR1 SGHTA and CDR2 FQGNSA. DNA of the CDR3: TGTGCCAGCAGCTTATTCGCGGGAGGAGGCACAGATACGCAGTATTTT. It encodes CASSLFAGGGTDTQYF. Based on the CDR3 plus reference TRBV7-2 and TRBJ2-3, the full variable domain is GAGVSQSPSNKVTEKGKDVELRCDPISGHTALYWYRQSLGQGLEFLIYFQGNSAPDKSGLPSDRFSAERTGGSVSTLTIQRTQQEDSAVYLCASSLFAGGGTDTQYFGPGTRLTVL.

This clonotype is a singleton in its sample. This chain joins TRBV7-9 and TRBJ2-5; D is uncertain. This CDR3 contains 13 residues. The germline V and J ends were trimmed by 5 bases and 5 bases, with 12 bases remaining between them. The germline CDR1 and CDR2 sequences are SEHNR and FQNEAQ (reference sequence). The CDR3 DNA is TGTGCCAGCAGCCCCACTGTGGGGGAGACCCAGTACTTC. It translates to CASSPTVGETQYF. Full variable domain (missing parts from reference TRBV7-9 and TRBJ2-5): DTGVSQNPRHKITKRGQNVTFRCDPISEHNRLYWYRQTLGQGPEFLTYFQNEAQLEKSRLLSDRFSAERPKGSFSTLEIQRTEQGDSAMYLCASSPTVGETQYFGPGTRLLVL.

In this sample, this clonotype turned up many times. The chain links TRBV7-2 to TRBJ2-7; a possible D gene is TRBD2 (5 bases). Trimming pared 2 bases from V and 6 bases from J, leaving 17 bases between. Germline CDR1 reads SGHTA; CDR2 reads FQGNSA. CDR3 length: 15 amino acids. CDR3 sequence (DNA): TGTGCCAGCAGCTTACGAGGGCCGAAACACCTCGAGCAGTACTTC. Translating gives CASSLRGPKHLEQYF.

Details on this clonotype: Since a much larger clone is just one base distant, this may be a read error. The CDR3 coding sequence is TGTGCCATCAGAGAGTCGAACTTGCCCTACAATGAGCAGTTCTTC. Protein sequence: CAIRESNLPYNEQFF. The chain links TRBV10-3 to TRBJ2-1, with D unresolved. This CDR3 has 15 amino acids. Germline CDR1 ENHRY, CDR2 SYGVKD.

This clonotype was counted many times. The chain has TRBV6-1 and TRBJ1-1; D uncertain. The V end was cut by 6 bases, the J end by 11 bases, with 13 bases between. The germline CDR1 and CDR2 sequences are MNHNS and SASEGT. The CDR3 length is 11 residues. CDR3 coding DNA: TGTGCCAGCAGCGGGCAACTGGGGGCTTTCTTT. This encodes CASSGQLGAFF.

This clonotype was picked up many times. The CDR3 DNA follows: TGTGCCAGTAGCCTCACGAGGGGGTCCAATCAGCCCCAGCATTTT. Its translation is CASSLTRGSNQPQHF. The rearrangement links TRBV19 to TRBJ1-5; D is perhaps TRBD1 (6 bases). This CDR3 region has 15 residues. V was pared by 6 bases and J by 3 bases, with 15 bases between. Germline CDR1 LNHDA, CDR2 SQIVND (reference sequence).

This clonotype occurred many times. The CDR3, as DNA: TGCGCCAGCAGCCAAGTAGTTTCGAGCGGGGGCCACTCCAGGAAGCTGTTTTTT. Its protein product is CASSQVVSSGGHSRKLFF. The chain employs TRBV4-1 and TRBJ2-2, with 8 nucleotides matching TRBD2. The CDR3 runs 18 residues. Germline V CDR1 and CDR2: MGHRA, YSYEKL. J gave up 12 bases and V 1 base, and 19 bases lay outside the gene matches.

This clonotype occurred a few times. This chain joins TRBV10-3 and TRBJ2-2; the match to TRBD2 covers 8 bases. V shed 10 bases and J 5 bases; nucleotides not matched to a gene: 9. The CDR3 consists of 14 residues. From germline, CDR1 is ENHRY and CDR2 SYGVKD. CDR3 sequence reads: CASFGGAITGELFF. The CDR3 bases are TGTGCCAGTTTCGGGGGGGCGATTACCGGGGAGCTGTTTTTT.

In the case of this clonotype: A much bigger clone sits one base away, suggesting this may be a read error. The J gene is TRBJ1-4, the V gene TRBV10-3, with D unresolved. V lost 11 bases and J lost 10, with 17 bases in between. This CDR3 comprises 12 residues. Germline loops: CDR1 ENHRY, CDR2 SYGVKD. CDR3 nucleotides: TGTGCCGTGTCCATGGGAGAAGGAAAACTGTTTTTT. It encodes CAVSMGEGKLFF.

This sequence joins TRBV7-9 and TRBJ1-2, with 9 bases aligning to TRBD1. Germline CDR1 is SEHNR and CDR2 is FQNEAQ (reference sequence). With V trimmed by 5 bases and J by 6 bases, 7 bases remained unmatched. There are 14 residues in the CDR3. CDR3 protein: CASSQQGAIDGYTF. The CDR3 bases are TGTGCCAGCAGCCAACAGGGGGCGATTGATGGCTACACCTTC. Combining the CDR3 with reference TRBV7-9 and TRBJ1-2 gives the whole variable domain DTGVSQNPRHKITKRGQNVTFRCDPISEHNRLYWYRQTLGQGPEFLTYFQNEAQLEKSRLLSDRFSAERPKGSFSTLEIQRTEQGDSAMYLCASSQQGAIDGYTFGSGTRLTVV.

The chain joins TRBV5-1 to TRBJ2-5; no clear D. Germline V gene sequence: CDR1 SGHRS, CDR2 YFSETQ. With 5 bases removed from V and 2 bases from J, the gap between germline ends came to 13 bases. This CDR3 comprises 14 residues. The CDR3 DNA is TGCGCCAGCAGGCGCGAAGAGCTGCAAGAGACCCAGTACTTC. Translated, it gives CASRREELQETQYF. Combining the CDR3 with reference TRBV5-1 and TRBJ2-5 gives the whole variable domain KAGVTQTPRYLIKTRGQQVTLSCSPISGHRSVSWYQQTPGQGLQFLFEYFSETQRNKGNFPGRFSGRQFSNSRSEMNVSTLELGDSALYLCASRREELQETQYFGPGTRLLVL.

The chain employs TRBV7-9 and TRBJ2-5; D gene ambiguous. This CDR3 is built from 15 residues. V dropped 5 bases and J dropped 0 bases, with 13 bases sitting between them. CDR1 is SEHNR, CDR2 FQNEAQ, per germline (reference sequence). The CDR3 bases are TGTGCCAGCAGCATGACGTGGGCGGACCAAGAGACCCAGTACTTC. It is translated as CASSMTWADQETQYF.

This clonotype has a count of ten or more. The V and J genes are TRBV20-1 and TRBJ2-5, with 12 bases aligning to TRBD2. V was pared by 1 base and J by 1 base, with 4 bases of the junction left unmatched. CDR3 size: 16 residues. In germline, CDR1 is DFQATT, CDR2 SNEGSKA (reference sequence). CDR3 protein: CSARGLAGALQETQYF. In DNA form, the CDR3 reads TGCAGTGCTAGAGGACTAGCGGGGGCGCTCCAAGAGACCCAGTACTTC.